This entry concerns a single TCR beta chain. Its antigen remains unidentified. Deletions cut 6 bases from V and 6 bases from J, with 16 bases between. In germline, CDR1 is LGHNT, CDR2 FRNRAP. The CDR3 loop spans 14 amino acids. For every sample, about 10^5 TCR templates were assayed. Libraries were prepared by immunoSEQ multiplex PCR; TCRdb keeps only in-frame clonotypes and omits some of them. Of 70,000 to 95,000 clones detected, 96% appear once; the ten largest clones hold roughly 0.031%. The data stem from a study of siplizumab effects on memory and regulatory T cells. Among a few donor pairs, the unstimulated naive, memory, effector memory and TEMRA subsets underwent sequencing. Study-wide results and limits: Among sequences traceable to unstimulated CD4+ memory cells, alloreactive ones were significantly reduced by siplizumab. Roughly 75-95% of proliferating CD4+ or CD8+ clones defied assignment to a naive or memory phenotype.

The V and J genes are TRBV12-5 and TRBJ2-3, with D perhaps TRBD2 (6 bases). The clonotype originates from a human donor in good health. Sequencing was done on a sample of naive CD4+ T cells sorted from blood. CDR3 sequence reads: CASGPTGGLDTQYF. The CDR3 region has the DNA TGTGCTAGTGGGCCCACCGGGGGTTTGGATACGCAGTATTTT.